A selection of T cell receptor beta chains follows, all from one sample in a study of blood T cells in healthy people across ages. Each CDR3 protein gets one entry after TCRdb re-called the 5' RACE reads with MiXCR. The sample comprises 650,000 to 700,000 distinct CDR3 sequences, 45% to 60% of which are singletons, and approximately 15% rests with the top ten. The sequenced sample was blood. These receptors all come from an elderly woman in good health. The CDR3 runs from the conserved cysteine through the conserved F or W. Fields, in order: V gene, D gene, clone size, J gene, CDR3 protein, CDR3 DNA. A D gene is named only where the DNA matches it firmly. Clone size is not always given. Where it is, it says once, few, many or a class for expanded clones.

v_gene: TRBV12-3/TRBV12-4; d_gene: TRBD1; abundance: many; j_gene: TRBJ1-2; CDR3aa: CASSRPDRGRSRGYTF; CDR3nt: TGTGCCAGCAGTCGCCCCGACAGGGGCCGATCACGTGGCTACACCTTC
v_gene: TRBV7-3; d_gene: -; abundance: many; j_gene: TRBJ2-3; CDR3aa: CASSEGLSTDTQYF; CDR3nt: TGTGCCAGCAGCGAAGGACTCAGCACAGATACGCAGTATTTT
v_gene: TRBV6-5; d_gene: -; abundance: many; j_gene: TRBJ2-6; CDR3aa: CASSYSGSSGANVLTF; CDR3nt: TGTGCCAGCAGTTACTCGGGAAGCTCTGGGGCCAACGTCCTGACTTTC
v_gene: TRBV9; d_gene: TRBD1; abundance: -; j_gene: TRBJ2-7; CDR3aa: CAGSEYGQGATGDEQYF; CDR3nt: TGTGCCGGCAGCGAATACGGACAGGGGGCGACAGGAGATGAGCAGTACTTC
v_gene: TRBV25-1; d_gene: TRBD1; abundance: few; j_gene: TRBJ1-6; CDR3aa: CASSDRTGGSSPLHF; CDR3nt: TGTGCCAGCAGTGACCGGACAGGGGGCAGTTCACCCCTCCACTTT
v_gene: TRBV3-1; d_gene: TRBD2; abundance: -; j_gene: TRBJ2-3; CDR3aa: CASSQAPAGPSTDTQYF; CDR3nt: TGTGCCAGCAGCCAGGCCCCAGCGGGGCCTAGCACAGATACGCAGTATTTT
v_gene: TRBV3-1; d_gene: TRBD2; abundance: many; j_gene: TRBJ2-5; CDR3aa: CASSPQRGGSETQYF; CDR3nt: TGTGCCAGCAGCCCGCAGCGGGGGGGCAGCGAGACCCAGTACTTC
v_gene: TRBV7-9; d_gene: TRBD1; abundance: -; j_gene: TRBJ1-6; CDR3aa: CASSRVRDREFKFYNSPPHF; CDR3nt: TGTGCCAGCAGCAGGGTCCGGGACAGGGAATTTAAGTTTTATAATTCACCCCCCCACTTT
v_gene: TRBV20-1; d_gene: TRBD2; abundance: -; j_gene: TRBJ2-7; CDR3aa: CSVGTSGLAYEQYF; CDR3nt: TGCAGTGTCGGGACTAGCGGGCTAGCCTACGAGCAGTACTTC
v_gene: TRBV12-3/TRBV12-4; d_gene: TRBD1; abundance: -; j_gene: TRBJ1-2; CDR3aa: CASRAGTGFFGGYTF; CDR3nt: TGTGCCAGCAGAGCCGGGACAGGGTTCTTTGGTGGCTACACCTTC
v_gene: TRBV7-9; d_gene: TRBD2; abundance: -; j_gene: TRBJ2-3; CDR3aa: CASSSGLAGETDTQYF; CDR3nt: TGTGCCAGCAGCTCGGGACTAGCGGGGGAAACAGATACGCAGTATTTT
v_gene: TRBV3-1; d_gene: -; abundance: few; j_gene: TRBJ2-1; CDR3aa: CASERGGNEQFF; CDR3nt: TGTGCCAGCGAGAGGGGGGGGAATGAGCAGTTCTTC
v_gene: TRBV20-1; d_gene: -; abundance: once; j_gene: TRBJ2-3; CDR3aa: CSAQGGDTQYF; CDR3nt: TGCAGTGCGCAGGGTGGGGATACGCAGTATTTT
v_gene: TRBV6-6; d_gene: -; abundance: -; j_gene: TRBJ1-5; CDR3aa: CASRSISTPRRRPQHF; CDR3nt: TGTGCCAGCAGATCCATTTCGACCCCCAGAAGGCGGCCCCAGCATTTT
v_gene: TRBV28; d_gene: TRBD2; abundance: -; j_gene: TRBJ2-6; CDR3aa: CASNLGRGSGANVLTF; CDR3nt: TGTGCCAGCAACTTGGGGAGGGGATCTGGGGCCAACGTCCTGACTTTC
v_gene: TRBV29-1; d_gene: -; abundance: -; j_gene: TRBJ2-5; CDR3aa: CSVEGGVQETQYF; CDR3nt: TGCAGCGTTGAAGGCGGGGTCCAAGAGACCCAGTACTTC
v_gene: TRBV5-1; d_gene: TRBD1; abundance: few; j_gene: TRBJ2-5; CDR3aa: CASSVSGTGGVDEQYF; CDR3nt: TGCGCCAGCAGTGTGTCGGGGACAGGGGGTGTCGATGAGCAGTACTTC
v_gene: TRBV12-3/TRBV12-4; d_gene: -; abundance: -; j_gene: TRBJ1-2; CDR3aa: CASTRGGTRHYGYTF; CDR3nt: TGTGCCAGCACCCGTGGGGGGACCCGACACTATGGCTACACCTTC
v_gene: TRBV5-1; d_gene: TRBD2; abundance: -; j_gene: TRBJ2-1; CDR3aa: CASRWGSGAYNEQFF; CDR3nt: TGCGCCAGCAGATGGGGTAGCGGGGCCTACAATGAGCAGTTCTTC
v_gene: TRBV7-9; d_gene: -; abundance: few; j_gene: TRBJ2-7; CDR3aa: CASSPWQQREQYF; CDR3nt: TGTGCCAGCAGCCCCTGGCAACAAAGAGAGCAGTACTTC
v_gene: TRBV27; d_gene: -; abundance: -; j_gene: TRBJ1-5; CDR3aa: CASSPTRERNQPQHF; CDR3nt: TGTGCCAGCAGTCCGACGCGGGAACGCAATCAGCCCCAGCATTTT
v_gene: TRBV7-2; d_gene: -; abundance: -; j_gene: TRBJ1-3; CDR3aa: CASSLRLNSGNTIYF; CDR3nt: TGTGCCAGCAGCTTACGGCTCAACTCTGGAAACACCATATATTTT
v_gene: TRBV7-3; d_gene: TRBD1; abundance: -; j_gene: TRBJ2-2; CDR3aa: CASSGRDRAAGELFF; CDR3nt: TGTGCCAGCAGCGGCCGGGACAGGGCGGCCGGGGAGCTGTTTTTT
v_gene: TRBV20-1; d_gene: -; abundance: -; j_gene: TRBJ1-4; CDR3aa: CSAPRASRNEKLFF; CDR3nt: TGCAGTGCTCCAAGGGCATCTCGGAATGAAAAACTGTTTTTT
v_gene: TRBV29-1; d_gene: -; abundance: -; j_gene: TRBJ2-5; CDR3aa: CSVLGTPETQYF; CDR3nt: TGCAGCGTTTTGGGGACCCCAGAGACCCAGTATTTC